These 30 T cell receptor beta chains originate from one sample sequenced in a study of cytomegalovirus exposure and HLA in healthy donors. PCR involved 60 Vbeta and 13 Jbeta primers. Data came from immunoSEQ multiplex PCR; TCRdb stores just in-frame clones and leaves some out. The sample consists of some 130,000 clones, almost 80% of them appearing once. The specimen was PBMCs. The receptors were sampled from a female donor in good health and CMV-seronegative.

The rearrangement joins TRBV28 to TRBJ1-2; tentative D call: TRBD1 (6 bases). Germline lookup yields CDR1 MDHEN and CDR2 SYDVKM. This CDR3 has 13 amino acids. V shed 6 bases and J shed 4 bases, with 12 bases lying between them. In DNA, the CDR3 is TGTGCCAGCAGAACAGGACAGTCCTATGGCTACACCTTC. It translates to CASRTGQSYGYTF.

This clone has just one count. CDR3 nucleotides: TGTGCCAGCAGTCCCAGACAGGGTCTTATCTATGGCTACACCTTC. Its translation: CASSPRQGLIYGYTF. The rearrangement links TRBV27 to TRBJ1-2; TRBD1 agrees at 7 bases. CDR3 size: 15 residues. Trimming at V came to 5 bases and at J to 4 bases, leaving 10 bases not matched to a gene. Germline loops: CDR1 MNHEY, CDR2 SMNVEV (reference sequence).

The rearrangement uses TRBV7-9 and TRBJ2-7; the match to TRBD1 covers 7 bases. CDR1 SEHNR and CDR2 FQNEAQ come from the germline V gene (reference sequence). The CDR3 is made up of 15 amino acids. The V gene end was trimmed by 6 bases and the J gene end by 6 bases; junction bases not matched to a gene: 14. The CDR3 sequence is CASSLGGDRVGEQYF. CDR3 bases: TGTGCCAGCAGTCTCGGAGGAGACAGGGTGGGCGAGCAGTACTTC.

This chain connects TRBV27 to TRBJ2-7; TRBD2 agrees at 9 bases. The ends lost 1 base at V and 6 bases at J; junction bases unmatched: 13. CDR3 length: 17 residues. From germline, CDR1 is MNHEY and CDR2 SMNVEV (reference sequence). CDR3 DNA: TGTGCCAGCAGTTTATTACCTAGCGGGGCCCGCGCCGCCGAGCAGTACTTC. Protein sequence: CASSLLPSGARAAEQYF.

The rearrangement joins TRBV7-6 to TRBJ1-4; 11 positions agree with TRBD1. This CDR3 contains 15 residues. The trim removed 2 bases at V and 6 bases at J, leaving 2 bases unmatched. Germline CDR1 and CDR2: SGHVS and FNYEAQ. CDR3 nucleotide sequence: TGTGCCAGCAGCTTACTGGGACAGGGGGATGAAAAACTGTTTTTT. Protein sequence: CASSLLGQGDEKLFF.

The chain links TRBV27 to TRBJ2-2; D possibly corresponds to TRBD1 (5 bases). CDR3 length: 12 residues. The V gene lost 11 bases and the J gene lost 5 bases, with 12 bases spanning the gap. Germline lookup yields CDR1 MNHEY and CDR2 SMNVEV (reference sequence). CDR3 loop: CAAAGWTGELFF. The DNA for the CDR3 is TGTGCCGCCGCAGGGTGGACCGGGGAGCTGTTTTTT.

This chain connects TRBV19 to TRBJ1-5; D is ambiguous. The CDR3 contains 12 residues. With 6 bases removed from V and 3 bases from J, the gap between germline ends came to 6 bases. Germline CDR1 LNHDA, CDR2 SQIVND (reference sequence). The DNA of the CDR3 is TGTGCCAGTAGGGCTTTCAATCAGCCCCAGCATTTT. This gives the protein CASRAFNQPQHF.

This clone was counted between two and nine times. This rearrangement joins TRBV9 to TRBJ2-3, with 8 bases that match TRBD2. The junction had 7 bases not matched to a gene; V was cut back by 2 bases and J by 8 bases. The CDR3 is made up of 14 amino acids. Per the germline V gene, CDR1 is SGDLS and CDR2 is YYNGEE. The CDR3 loop reads CASSVGGTRVTQYF. CDR3 coding DNA: TGTGCCAGCAGCGTGGGCGGGACTAGGGTTACGCAGTATTTT.

The chain carries TRBV10-3 and TRBJ2-1, with 8 bases fitting TRBD1. CDR3 size: 12 residues. V lost 10 bases, J lost 1 base, and 0 bases stayed unmatched. Germline CDR1 is ENHRY and CDR2 is SYGVKD. The CDR3 reads CARQGSYNEQFF. CDR3 in DNA: TGTGCCAGACAGGGGTCCTACAATGAGCAGTTCTTC.

The chain has TRBV27 and TRBJ1-1; the match to TRBD1 covers 7 bases. This CDR3 has 12 residues. Trimming at V came to 4 bases and at J to 8 bases, leaving 4 bases not matched to a gene. Looked up from germline, CDR1 is MNHEY and CDR2 is SMNVEV (reference sequence). The CDR3, as DNA: TGTGCCAGCAGTTCCCAGGGACAGGAAGCTTTCTTT. Amino acids: CASSSQGQEAFF.

CDR3 sequence (DNA): TGTGCCAGCAGTTTCGAGGGGGCTGGCAATCAGCCCCAGCATTTT. It is translated as CASSFEGAGNQPQHF. V usage is TRBV28 and J usage is TRBJ1-5; TRBD1 matches at 7 bases. The CDR3 is made up of 15 amino acids. Germline-derived CDR1 and CDR2 are MDHEN and SYDVKM. V was clipped by 3 bases and J by 2 bases; unmatched bases: 4.

The chain links TRBV6-6 to TRBJ2-7, with 14 bases lining up with TRBD2. The ends lost 5 bases at V and 2 bases at J; junction bases unmatched: 2. This CDR3 contains 15 residues. Germline values: CDR1 MNHNY, CDR2 SVGAGI (reference sequence). The CDR3, as DNA: TGTGCCAGCAGTCCGACTAGCGGGAGGGCCTACGAGCAGTACTTC. Amino acids: CASSPTSGRAYEQYF.

This sequence joins TRBV27 and TRBJ2-7; maybe TRBD2 (6 bases). Germline CDR1 MNHEY, CDR2 SMNVEV (reference sequence). V shed 4 bases and J shed 1 base, with 26 bases lying between them. CDR3 length: 19 amino acids. This CDR3 reads CASSSTARGLRAGSYEQYF. In DNA form, the CDR3 reads TGTGCCAGCAGTTCCACAGCGCGAGGATTGCGGGCGGGGTCCTACGAGCAGTACTTC.

The CDR3 sequence is CASRAPGTGSYEQYF. Here the CDR3 DNA reads TGTGCCAGCAGAGCCCCTGGGACAGGGTCCTACGAGCAGTACTTC. This sequence joins TRBV27 and TRBJ2-7; TRBD1 aligns across 9 bases. Germline assignment: CDR1 MNHEY and CDR2 SMNVEV (reference sequence). CDR3 size: 15 residues. The junction had 7 bases not matched to a gene; V was cut back by 6 bases and J by 1 base.

CDR3 sequence reads: CASSLGLAESYEQYF. CDR3 coding DNA: TGTGCCAGCAGCCTGGGACTAGCGGAATCCTACGAGCAGTACTTC. V and J are TRBV9 and TRBJ2-7, with TRBD2 matching over 11 bases. From germline, CDR1 is SGDLS and CDR2 YYNGEE. The CDR3 is 15 residues long. With V trimmed by 4 bases and J by 1 base, 4 bases remained unmatched.

Concerning this clone itself: In the same sample, other DNA sequences code for this CDR3. CDR3 bases: TGTGCCAGCAAGGGGGTGAATCAGCCCCAGCATTTT. Residues: CASKGVNQPQHF. J is TRBJ1-5 and V is TRBV6-6, with D maybe TRBD1 (6 bases). The CDR3 length is 12 residues. V was trimmed by 7 bases and J by 4 bases, leaving 8 bases between them. Germline lookup yields CDR1 MNHNY and CDR2 SVGAGI (reference sequence).

The genes are TRBV11-3 and TRBJ1-3; the D gene is possibly TRBD1 (5 bases). Germline V CDR1 and CDR2: SGHNT, YENEEA. The CDR3 sequence is 14 residues long. The germline V and J ends were trimmed by 5 bases and 2 bases, with 10 bases remaining between them. CDR3 amino acids: CASSPGSTGNTIYF. The DNA of the CDR3 is TGTGCCAGCAGCCCAGGGTCAACTGGAAACACCATATATTTT.

Notes on this clone: At one end, the junction sequence differs from germline, possibly due to a read error. V and J are TRBV7-2 and TRBJ1-5; D gene ambiguous. The length of the CDR3 is 13 residues. Germline CDR1 reads SGHTA; CDR2 reads FQGNSA. The CDR3 coding sequence is TGTGCCAGCAGCTTCACGGGGAATCAGCCCCAACATTTT. It specifies CASSFTGNQPQHF.

The chain is built from TRBV2 and TRBJ2-5; 11 bases line up with TRBD2. The germline V gene has CDR1 SNHLY and CDR2 FYNNEI. Trimming cost V 3 bases and J 9 bases; bases outside gene matches: 12. The CDR3 length is 16 residues. The CDR3 reads CASSEVAGGAVGPQYF. The CDR3, as DNA: TGTGCCAGCAGTGAGGTAGCGGGAGGGGCAGTCGGGCCCCAGTACTTC.

The chain links TRBV28 to TRBJ2-7, with 7 bases lining up with TRBD2. This CDR3 comprises 16 residues. Trimming removed 1 base from V and 0 bases from J; junction bases left unmatched: 6. Germline V CDR1 and CDR2: MDHEN, SYDVKM. CDR3 coding DNA: TGTGCCAGCAGTTTATTGGCGGGAGCCCGCTCCTACGAGCAGTACTTC. It specifies CASSLLAGARSYEQYF.

This chain connects TRBV11-2 to TRBJ2-1, with 8 bases matching TRBD2. The CDR3 is 19 residues long. Germline lookup yields CDR1 SGHAT and CDR2 FQNNGV. The J segment lost 3 bases and the V segment lost 1 base, leaving 14 bases of the junction unmatched. The CDR3 DNA follows: TGTGCCAGCAGCTTAGTTCTTATGAGCGGGAGTTTCGACTACAATGAGCAGTTCTTC. It specifies CASSLVLMSGSFDYNEQFF.

The chain has TRBV5-8 and TRBJ2-3, with 8 bases that match TRBD2. Germline V lookup: CDR1 SGHTS, CDR2 YDEGEE. CDR3 length equals 17 residues. Germline trimming cut 0 bases from V and 1 base from J; bases unmatched to any gene: 7. The CDR3 nucleotides read TGTGCCAGCAGCTTGGCAGGCGCGGGAGGAGGCACAGATACGCAGTATTTT. Its translation: CASSLAGAGGGTDTQYF.

This clone appeared a single time. The V gene is TRBV7-2, the J gene TRBJ2-7, with TRBD1 as a possible D gene (5 bases). Trimming shortened V by 2 bases and J by 4 bases, and 18 bases separated the two germline ends. This CDR3 region has 16 residues. The germline V gene encodes CDR1 SGHTA and CDR2 FQGNSA. Here the CDR3 reads CASSLLGAVNGYEQYF. The CDR3, as DNA: TGTGCCAGCAGCTTACTAGGGGCGGTCAATGGGTACGAGCAGTACTTC.

J is TRBJ1-2 and V is TRBV27; D might be TRBD1 (5 bases). V was clipped by 3 bases and J by 7 bases, with 12 bases between them. CDR3 length: 13 residues. In germline, CDR1 is MNHEY, CDR2 SMNVEV (reference sequence). DNA of the CDR3: TGTGCCAGCAGTTTCAGCCAGGGCAGTGGCTACACCTTC. Its translation is CASSFSQGSGYTF.

This clone has only one observation. The chain has TRBV11-3 and TRBJ1-1, with D perhaps matching TRBD1 (6 bases). The CDR3 is 13 residues long. The V end lost 3 bases, the J end lost 4 bases, and 9 bases lay between the germline ends. Germline lookup yields CDR1 SGHNT and CDR2 YENEEA. CDR3 bases: TGTGCCAGCAGCTTCCAGGGGAGCACTGAAGCTTTCTTT. Residues: CASSFQGSTEAFF.

This chain connects TRBV6-5 to TRBJ2-7, with 7 bases lining up with TRBD2. V shed 9 bases, J shed 0 bases, and the junction held 8 bases outside the gene matches. There are 14 residues in the CDR3. CDR1 and CDR2 (germline): MNHEY, SVGAGI. CDR3 amino acids: CASKAGPYSYEQYF. CDR3 nucleotide sequence: TGTGCCAGTAAAGCGGGGCCTTACTCCTACGAGCAGTACTTC.

This chain uses TRBV4-3 with TRBJ2-7, with 10 bases that match TRBD1. This CDR3 has 14 amino acids. The J segment lost 6 bases and the V segment lost 1 base, leaving 3 bases of the junction unmatched. The germline CDR1 and CDR2 sequences are LGHNA and YSLEER. The CDR3, as DNA: TGCGCCAGCAGCCAAGTAGGGACAGGGGCCGAGCAGTACTTC. Its translation is CASSQVGTGAEQYF.

The genes are TRBV5-5 and TRBJ2-7; 9 nucleotides agree with TRBD1. CDR1 SGHKS and CDR2 YYEKEE come from the germline V gene (reference sequence). The junction had 7 bases not matched to a gene; V was cut back by 0 bases and J by 6 bases. There are 15 residues in the CDR3. DNA of the CDR3: TGTGCCAGCAGCTTGGTGTTGGGACAGGGTGGCGAGCAGTACTTC. It is translated as CASSLVLGQGGEQYF.

This clone was seen a few times. V usage is TRBV4-2 and J usage is TRBJ2-1; TRBD1 is a possible D gene (6 bases). Trimming removed 5 bases at V and 8 bases at J, with 13 bases between. Germline CDR1 reads LGHNA; CDR2 reads YNFKEQ. This CDR3 is built from 13 residues. As DNA, the CDR3 is TGTGCCAGCAGCGACGCAGGGGATCATGAGCAGTTCTTC. It encodes CASSDAGDHEQFF.

The rearrangement joins TRBV4-2 to TRBJ1-4; TRBD1 is a possible D gene (5 bases). CDR1 is LGHNA and CDR2 is YNFKEQ in the germline V gene. Deletions cut 4 bases from V and 5 bases from J, with 26 bases between. This CDR3 is built from 19 residues. CDR3 protein: CASSPHTRASGPANEKLFF. The CDR3, as DNA: TGTGCCAGCAGCCCACATACTCGAGCTTCAGGGCCTGCGAATGAAAAACTGTTTTTT.